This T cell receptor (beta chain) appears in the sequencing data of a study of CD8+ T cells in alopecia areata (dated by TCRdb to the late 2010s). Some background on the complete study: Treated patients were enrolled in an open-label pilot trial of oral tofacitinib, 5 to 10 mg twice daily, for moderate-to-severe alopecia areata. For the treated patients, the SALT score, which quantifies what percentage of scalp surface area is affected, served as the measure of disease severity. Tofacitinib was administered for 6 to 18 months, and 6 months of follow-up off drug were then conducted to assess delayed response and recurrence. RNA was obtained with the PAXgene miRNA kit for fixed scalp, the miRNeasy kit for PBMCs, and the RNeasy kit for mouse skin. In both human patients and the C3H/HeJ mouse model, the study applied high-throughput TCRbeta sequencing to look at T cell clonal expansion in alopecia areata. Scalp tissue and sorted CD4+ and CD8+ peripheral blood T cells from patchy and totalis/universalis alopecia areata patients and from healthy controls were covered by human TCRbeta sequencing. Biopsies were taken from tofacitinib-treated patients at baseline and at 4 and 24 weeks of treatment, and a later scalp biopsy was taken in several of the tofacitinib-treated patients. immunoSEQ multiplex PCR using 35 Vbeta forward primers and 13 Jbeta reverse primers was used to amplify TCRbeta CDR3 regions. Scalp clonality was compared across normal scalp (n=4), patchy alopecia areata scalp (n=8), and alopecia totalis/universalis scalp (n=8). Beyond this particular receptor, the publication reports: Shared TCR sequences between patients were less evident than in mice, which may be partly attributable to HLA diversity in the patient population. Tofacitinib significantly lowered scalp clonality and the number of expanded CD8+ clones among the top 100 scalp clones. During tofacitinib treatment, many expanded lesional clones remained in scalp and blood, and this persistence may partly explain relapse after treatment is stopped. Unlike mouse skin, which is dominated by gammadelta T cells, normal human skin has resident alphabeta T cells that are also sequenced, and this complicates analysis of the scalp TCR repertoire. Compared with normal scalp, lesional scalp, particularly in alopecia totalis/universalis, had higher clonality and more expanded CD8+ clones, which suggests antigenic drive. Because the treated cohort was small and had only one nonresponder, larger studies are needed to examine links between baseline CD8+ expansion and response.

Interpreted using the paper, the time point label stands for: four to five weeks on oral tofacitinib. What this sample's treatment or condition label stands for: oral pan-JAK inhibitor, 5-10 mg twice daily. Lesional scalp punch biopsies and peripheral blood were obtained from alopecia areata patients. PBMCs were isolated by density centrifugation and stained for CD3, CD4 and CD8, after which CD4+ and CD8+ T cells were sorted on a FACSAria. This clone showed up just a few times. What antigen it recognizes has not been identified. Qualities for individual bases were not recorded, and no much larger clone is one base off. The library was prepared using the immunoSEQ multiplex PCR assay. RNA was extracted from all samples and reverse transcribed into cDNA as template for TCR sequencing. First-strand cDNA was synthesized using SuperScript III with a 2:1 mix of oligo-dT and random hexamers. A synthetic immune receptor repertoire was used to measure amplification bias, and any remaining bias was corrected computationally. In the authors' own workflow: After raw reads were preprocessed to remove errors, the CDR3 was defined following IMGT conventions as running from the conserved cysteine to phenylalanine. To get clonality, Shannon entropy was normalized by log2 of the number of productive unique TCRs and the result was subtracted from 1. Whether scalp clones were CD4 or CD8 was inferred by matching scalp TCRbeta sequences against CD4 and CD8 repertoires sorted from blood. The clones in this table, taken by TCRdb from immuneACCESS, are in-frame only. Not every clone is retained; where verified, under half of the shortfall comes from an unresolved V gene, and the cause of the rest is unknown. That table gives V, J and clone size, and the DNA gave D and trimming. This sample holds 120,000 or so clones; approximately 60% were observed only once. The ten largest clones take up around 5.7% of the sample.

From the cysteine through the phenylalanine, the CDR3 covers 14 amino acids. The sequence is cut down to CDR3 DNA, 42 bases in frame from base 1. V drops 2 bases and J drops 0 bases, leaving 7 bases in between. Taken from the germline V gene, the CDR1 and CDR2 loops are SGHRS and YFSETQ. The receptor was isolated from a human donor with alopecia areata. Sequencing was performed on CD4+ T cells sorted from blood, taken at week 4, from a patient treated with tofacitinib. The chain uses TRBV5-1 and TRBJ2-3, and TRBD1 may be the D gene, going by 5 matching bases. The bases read TGCGCCAGCAGCTTTGGGGCAAGCACAGATACGCAGTATTTT. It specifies CASSFGASTDTQYF.